The present TCR beta chain was sequenced within a study of spatial heterogeneity in lung cancer. The time point was: blood at routine non-recurrence follow-up after resection. Whole RNA obtained from tumor, nontumor lung or frozen PBMC underwent sequencing without sorting. Using its own MiXCR run on the 5' RACE reads, TCRdb lists one record per CDR3 protein. This sample has around 110,000 distinct CDR3 sequences, with over 9% found just once. The CDR3 spans 14 residues. The germline V gene has CDR1 LGHNA and CDR2 YSLEER. V gave up 3 bases and J gave up 2 bases; unmatched junction bases: 2. J is TRBJ2-3 and V is TRBV4-3; 7 bases line up with TRBD2. This clonotype originated in a male donor with early-stage non-small cell lung cancer. The sequencing here drew on PBMCs, taken at follow-up. The CDR3 loop is CASSQGLITDTQYF. The DNA for the CDR3 is TGCGCCAGCAGCCAGGGACTAATCACAGATACGCAGTATTTT.